Listed below are T cell receptor beta chains from one sample, sequenced in a study of T cell responses to AZD1222 COVID-19 vaccine. Profiling relied on immunoSEQ multiplex PCR, and the TCRdb table lists in-frame clones only, not all of them. The sample lists roughly 200,000 clones; 90% to 95% were seen once. Specimen: peripheral blood, collected 28 days after the second dose of the MenACWY control vaccine. The origin of the receptors is an adult who received the MenACWY meningococcal vaccine as a control. The CDR3 runs from the conserved cysteine through the conserved F or W. D genes are given only for firm matches. Only part of the rows carry a size: once, few, many, or a class if the clone is expanded.

clone size	V gene	D gene	J gene	CDR3 DNA	CDR3 protein
NA	TRBV2	NA	TRBJ2-2	TGTGCCAGCAGGAAGGGACGGAACACCGGGGAGCTGTTTTTT	CASRKGRNTGELFF
NA	TRBV19	NA	TRBJ1-5	TGTGCCAGTAGCGCCCTCAATCAGCCCCAGCATTTT	CASSALNQPQHF
NA	TRBV19	NA	TRBJ1-1	TGTGCCAGTAGTAAGGCTCACCAAGTGGAGACGGCTTTCTTT	CASSKAHQVETAFF
NA	TRBV4-3	TRBD1	TRBJ1-2	TGCGCCAGCAGCAAAGACATTCGGGACAGCAATTACAATGGCTACACCTTC	CASSKDIRDSNYNGYTF
once	TRBV27	NA	TRBJ2-6	TGTGCCAGCAGTCCCCACCCCGGGGGATCGGGCGGGGCCAACGTCCTGACTTTC	CASSPHPGGSGGANVLTF
NA	TRBV9	NA	TRBJ2-5	TGTGCCAGCAGCGTAGATATCGAACAAACGAAAGAGACCCAGTACTTC	CASSVDIEQTKETQYF
NA	TRBV10-3	NA	TRBJ1-1	TGTGCCATCAGTGAGTCGTGGGGTGCGGACACTGAAGCTTTCTTT	CAISESWGADTEAFF
NA	TRBV11-2	TRBD1	TRBJ2-4	TGTGCCAGCAGCCGAGCCGGGACAGGGGCCAAAAACATTCAGTACTTC	CASSRAGTGAKNIQYF
NA	TRBV12-3/TRBV12-4	NA	TRBJ2-7	TGTGCCAGCAGTTCTGGGGCTGAGCAGTACTTC	CASSSGAEQYF
NA	TRBV7-9	NA	TRBJ1-4	TGTGCCAGCAGTCTTACATCCACCAGCTCGGACGAAAAACTGTTTTTT	CASSLTSTSSDEKLFF
NA	TRBV3-1/TRBV3-2	NA	TRBJ1-2	TGTGCCAGCAGCCAGGACGTTACAGGGCCGGGGGACTATGGCTACACCTTC	CASSQDVTGPGDYGYTF
many	TRBV10-3	NA	TRBJ1-1	TGTGCCATCAGTGAGGGACAGATGGTGAGTGAAGCTTTCTTT	CAISEGQMVSEAFF
NA	TRBV30	NA	TRBJ1-1	TGTGCCTGGAGTGTAGGGCTGGCAGGGAGAGGCACTGAAGCTTTCTTT	CAWSVGLAGRGTEAFF
NA	TRBV7-6	NA	TRBJ2-7	TGTGCCAGCAGCTTAAGTCCCCGCTCTTCCTACGAGCAGTACTTC	CASSLSPRSSYEQYF
NA	TRBV9	NA	TRBJ2-7	TGTGCCAGCAGCGTAGAGTGGGGGCCTGGGTACGAGCAGTACTTC	CASSVEWGPGYEQYF
NA	TRBV6-5	TRBD1	TRBJ2-3	TGTGCCAGCAGTTACACGGGACAGGGAACAGATACGCAGTATTTT	CASSYTGQGTDTQYF